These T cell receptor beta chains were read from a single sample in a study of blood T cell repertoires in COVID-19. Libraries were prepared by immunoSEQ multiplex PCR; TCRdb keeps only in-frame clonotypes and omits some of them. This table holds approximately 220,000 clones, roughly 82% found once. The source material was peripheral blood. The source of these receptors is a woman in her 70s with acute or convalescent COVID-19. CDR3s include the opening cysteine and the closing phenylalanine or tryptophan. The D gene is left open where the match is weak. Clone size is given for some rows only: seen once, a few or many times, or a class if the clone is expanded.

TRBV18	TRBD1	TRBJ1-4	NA	CASSPDGTANEKLFF
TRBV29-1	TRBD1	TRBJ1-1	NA	CSVDRGLTEAFF
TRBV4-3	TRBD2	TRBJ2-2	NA	CASSQTQLAGTGELFF
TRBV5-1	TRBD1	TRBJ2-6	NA	CASSPMTGPTNSGANVLTF
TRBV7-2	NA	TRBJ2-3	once	CASSLELVPTDTQYF
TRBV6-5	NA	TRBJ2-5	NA	CASSYSSGAQETQYF
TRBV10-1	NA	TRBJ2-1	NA	CASSDGGVRDNEQFF
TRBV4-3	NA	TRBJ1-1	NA	CASSRYLGGNSPNTEAFF
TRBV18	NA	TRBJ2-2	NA	CASSPPILGTVPNTGELFF
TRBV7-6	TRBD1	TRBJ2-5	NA	CASSFSDRGEETQYF
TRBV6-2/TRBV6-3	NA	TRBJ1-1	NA	CASSFSDWDTEAFF
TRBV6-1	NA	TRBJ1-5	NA	CASSEGSVSNQPQHF
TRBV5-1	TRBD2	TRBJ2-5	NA	CASSLGAGVRETQYF
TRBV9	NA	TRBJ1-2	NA	CASSRDTVDYGYTF
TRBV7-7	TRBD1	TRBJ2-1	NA	CASIPGETGGNEQFF